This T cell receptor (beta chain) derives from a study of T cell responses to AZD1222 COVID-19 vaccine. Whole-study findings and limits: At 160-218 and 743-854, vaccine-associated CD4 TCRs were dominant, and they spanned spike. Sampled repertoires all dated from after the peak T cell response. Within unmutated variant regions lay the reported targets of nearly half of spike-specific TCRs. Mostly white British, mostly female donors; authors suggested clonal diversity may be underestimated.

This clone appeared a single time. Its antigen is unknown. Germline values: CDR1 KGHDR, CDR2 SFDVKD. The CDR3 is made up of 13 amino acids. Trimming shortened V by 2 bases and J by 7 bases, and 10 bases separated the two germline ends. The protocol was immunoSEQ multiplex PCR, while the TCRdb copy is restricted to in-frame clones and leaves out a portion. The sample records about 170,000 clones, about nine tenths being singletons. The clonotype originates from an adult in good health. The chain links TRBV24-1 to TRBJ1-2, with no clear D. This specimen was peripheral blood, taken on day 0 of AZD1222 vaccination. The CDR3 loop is CATSDWRGGGYTF. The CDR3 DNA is TGTGCCACCAGTGATTGGCGGGGAGGTGGCTACACCTTC.